Given below is one T cell receptor beta chain in context. As yet, its antigen is unknown. The CDR3 totals 16 residues. Unmatched junction bases numbered 6, after V lost 3 bases and J lost 1 base. CDR1 is SGDLS, CDR2 YYNGEE, per germline. The sample originates from a study of blood T cells in healthy people across ages. Together with a sample-barcoded 5' primer, a J-beta primer mix was included in a second PCR lasting 7 to 11 cycles. Using its own MiXCR run on the 5' RACE reads, TCRdb lists one record per CDR3 protein. The sample contains 910,000 or so distinct CDR3 sequences, roughly 51% of which appear only once. Study-level results: From one million sequenced T cells, diversity estimates were lower bounds.

The sequencing sample was made of blood. This TCR derives from a woman aged 60-75 years in good health. V usage is TRBV9 and J usage is TRBJ2-4; TRBD1 aligns across 8 bases. The CDR3 coding sequence is TGTGCCAGCAGCGGACAGGGGAGACTGGCCAAAAACATTCAGTACTTC. It yields the protein CASSGQGRLAKNIQYF.